This T cell receptor (beta chain) was identified during a study of tumor and adjacent non-tumor tissue in lung cancer. A modified ARM-PCR protocol with three rounds of nested PCR amplified TCRbeta. TCRdb reprocessed the multiplex PCR reads via MiXCR and lists one record per CDR3 protein. The table shows under 140,000 distinct CDR3 sequences, with under 90% occurring only once. On this clonotype: The germline gene is not matched at one end of the junction; a read error may be the cause.

No cell sorting was done before RNA was extracted from the tissue. CDR1 and CDR2 (germline): MGHRA, YSYEKL. There are 14 residues in the CDR3. What was sequenced was lung tumor tissue. The chain links TRBV4-1 to TRBJ2-5, with D maybe TRBD1 (6 bases). The TCR originated in a man aged 65 to 79 with non-small cell lung cancer. The CDR3 sequence: CASNQPWGQETQYF. CDR3 sequence (DNA): TGCGCAAGCAACCAACCGTGGGGGCAAGAGACCCAATACTTC.